This T cell receptor beta chain was retrieved from a study of tissue T cells after allogeneic stem cell transplantation. Trimming took 2 bases from V and 4 from J, leaving 9 bases between them. This CDR3 is built from 13 residues. Germline V gene data show CDR1 as GFQATS and CDR2 as STVNSAI. Worth noting for this clone: Its specificity is not known. Genes and germline come from the mouse. The CDR3 end lies 1 residue beyond the end of the read and is filled in from the germline J gene.

TCRdb's copy holds only in-frame clones and misses some; the assay was immunoSEQ multiplex PCR. The data show 6,500 to 7,500 clones, 68% seen once. Study-wide results and limits: Across patients, clones rarely overlapped, yet motif clusters were shared tissue-specifically. Within patients, tissue anatomy strongly shaped TCR repertoire composition.

This receptor was identified in a female BALB/c mouse in good health. The mouse line has the MHC haplotype H2-d. The chain carries TRBV20 and TRBJ2-1; D is ambiguous. The sequenced sample consisted of blood. Partial CDR3 DNA: TGTGGTGCTAGGTTCAGCGAGTATGCTGAGCAGTTC. Translation: CGARFSEYAEQF. The full CDR3 protein reads CGARFSEYAEQFF. Supplemented by reference TRBV20 and TRBJ2-1, the full variable domain reads GALVYQYPRRTICKSGTSMRMECQAVGFQATSVAWYRQSPQKTFELIALSTVNSAIKYEQNFTQEKFPISHPNLSFSSMTVLNAYLEDRGLYLCGARFSEYAEQFFGPGTRLTVL.